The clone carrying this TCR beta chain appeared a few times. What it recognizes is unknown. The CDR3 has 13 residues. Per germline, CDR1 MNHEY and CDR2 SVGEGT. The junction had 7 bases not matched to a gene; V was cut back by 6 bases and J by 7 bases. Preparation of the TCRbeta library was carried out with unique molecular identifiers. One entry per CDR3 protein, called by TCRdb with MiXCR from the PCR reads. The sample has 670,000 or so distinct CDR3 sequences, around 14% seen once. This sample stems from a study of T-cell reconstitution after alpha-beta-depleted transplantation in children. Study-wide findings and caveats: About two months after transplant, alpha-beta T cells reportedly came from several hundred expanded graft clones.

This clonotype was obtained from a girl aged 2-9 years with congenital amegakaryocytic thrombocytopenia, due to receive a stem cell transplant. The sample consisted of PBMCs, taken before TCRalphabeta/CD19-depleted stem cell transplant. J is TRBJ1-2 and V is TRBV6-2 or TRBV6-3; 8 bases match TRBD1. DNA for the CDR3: TGTGCCAGCAGGCCGGACAGGGCTGGTGGCTACACCTTC. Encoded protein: CASRPDRAGGYTF.